This T cell receptor (beta chain) was captured by sequencing in a study of shared clonotypes between healthy human individuals. Study-level background: Donor composition was a couple of women and three men, aged 18 to 49.

Study outcomes and limitations: Sharing across several donors was seen in around 5% of naive CD4 clonotypes.

The V gene end was trimmed by 1 base and the J gene end by 2 bases; junction bases not matched to a gene: 8. CDR1 is SGHDN, CDR2 FVKESK, per germline. The CDR3 contains 16 residues. This table comes from immunoSEQ multiplex PCR, and its TCRdb copy is limited to in-frame clones, with some not included. The repertoire holds over 950,000 clones, with roughly 80% as singletons. A note on this clone: Its antigen is unidentified.

The material sequenced was memory CD4+ T cells from PBMCs. Subset defined: CD45RA-negative fraction. The chain carries TRBV14 and TRBJ2-7, with TRBD2 identical over 7 bases. This TCR derives from a man younger than 35 in good health. Some clones in this sample may be carry-over from other donors' samples. CDR3 sequence reads: CASSQGGAGTAYEQYF. The DNA of the CDR3 is TGTGCCAGCAGCCAAGGGGGAGCGGGAACCGCCTACGAGCAGTACTTC.